Listed here is a single TCR beta chain. Its antigen is unidentified. UMIs incorporating a 6-nucleotide sample barcode were appended by means of template switching. TCRdb reprocessed the 5' RACE reads, with one entry per CDR3 protein and no DNA. The table for this sample gives some 400,000 distinct CDR3 sequences. The sample is drawn from a study of monozygotic twins with inflammatory bowel disease. Study observations and caveats: Lower sharing of clonotypes with other individuals was seen in IBD patients than in healthy twins. This was most marked in patients showing signs of disease activity. The analysis failed to separate different T cell subtypes. The inverse Simpson measure of TCRbeta diversity was lower in IBD patients than in healthy co-twins.

The CDR3 runs 13 residues. Germline CDR1 reads SGHTA; CDR2 reads FQGNSA. Sequences were obtained from blood. The rearrangement joins TRBV7-2 to TRBJ1-1. The TCR sequence derives from a human donor with ulcerative colitis or Crohn's disease, or a healthy co-twin of an affected twin (not recorded which). The CDR3 protein is CASSPRRNTEAFF.